This entry lists 27 T cell receptor beta chains sequenced from one sample in a study of blood T cells in healthy people across ages. Through a sample-barcoded 5' primer and a J-beta primer mix, a second PCR was run for 7 to 11 cycles. TCRdb analysed the 5' RACE reads with MiXCR anew, one entry per CDR3 protein. The sample lists 2 million or so distinct CDR3 sequences; 40% to 55% were seen once. The sequenced material came from blood. The receptors were gathered from a woman between 35 and 50 years old in good health.

V and J are TRBV6-6 and TRBJ1-6; D is uncertain. The germline V gene has CDR1 MNHNY and CDR2 SVGAGI (reference sequence). The V end lost 7 bases, the J end lost 7 bases, and 14 bases lay between the germline ends. CDR3 length equals 14 residues. Written as DNA, the CDR3 is TGTGCCAGCATATTTGACGGAAAAAATTCACCCCTCCACTTT. Amino acid sequence: CASIFDGKNSPLHF.

At least ten counts were recorded for this clonotype. This chain joins TRBV4-3 and TRBJ2-7, with 10 bases identical to TRBD1. Germline lookup yields CDR1 LGHNA and CDR2 YSLEER. Trimming at V came to 4 bases and at J to 6 bases, leaving 3 bases not matched to a gene. This CDR3 has 13 residues. Written as DNA, the CDR3 is TGCGCCAGCAGCCGGGACAGGGGAGGCGAGCAGTACTTC. Its translation: CASSRDRGGEQYF.

The rearrangement joins TRBV27 to TRBJ2-1; 10 bases match TRBD2. Losses at the gene ends were 5 bases for V and 7 bases for J; bases not matched to a gene: 8. The CDR3 sequence is 15 residues long. Per the germline V gene, CDR1 is MNHEY and CDR2 is SMNVEV (reference sequence). The CDR3: CASSPSGGAMNEQFF. The CDR3 coding sequence is TGTGCCAGCAGTCCCAGCGGGGGGGCTATGAATGAGCAGTTCTTC.

The V gene is TRBV15, the J gene TRBJ2-5; 7 bases map to TRBD2. The junction had 7 bases not matched to a gene; V was cut back by 4 bases and J by 11 bases. The germline V gene encodes CDR1 LNHNV and CDR2 YYDKDF (reference sequence). The CDR3 is 12 residues long. The CDR3: CATSKGAGEQYF. The CDR3 bases are TGTGCCACCAGCAAAGGGGCGGGGGAGCAGTACTTC.

The chain uses TRBV4-1 and TRBJ2-3; tentatively, D is TRBD1 or TRBD2 (6 bases each). V shed 0 bases and J shed 1 base, with 14 bases lying between them. The CDR3 extends over 17 amino acids. Germline V gives CDR1 MGHRA, CDR2 YSYEKL. CDR3 region: CASSQDQSGAGTDTQYF. In DNA form, the CDR3 reads TGCGCCAGCAGCCAAGATCAATCGGGGGCCGGCACAGATACGCAGTATTTT.

This chain uses TRBV20-1 with TRBJ2-1; 9 bases map to TRBD2. V lost 3 bases and J lost 2; bases outside the gene matches: 8. CDR1 and CDR2 (germline): DFQATT, SNEGSKA (reference sequence). This CDR3 region has 16 residues. The CDR3 bases are TGCAGTGCTAGGACTGGCGGGGGGGACCCCTACAATGAGCAGTTCTTC. Translated, it gives CSARTGGGDPYNEQFF.

The J gene is TRBJ1-2, the V gene TRBV20-1; 7 bases align to TRBD1. Germline CDR1 DFQATT, CDR2 SNEGSKA (reference sequence). J was trimmed by 6 bases and V by 5 bases; bases with no gene match: 9. The CDR3 is 13 residues long. Written as DNA, the CDR3 is TGCAGTGCTCAGACAGGGCGGGGGGATGGCTACACCTTC. It yields the protein CSAQTGRGDGYTF.

This chain uses TRBV20-1 with TRBJ2-7; D not certain. This CDR3 contains 13 residues. Trimming stripped 0 bases from V and 1 base from J, with 7 bases between. Germline V lookup: CDR1 DFQATT, CDR2 SNEGSKA (reference sequence). The CDR3 DNA sequence: TGCAGTGCTAGAGATCAAGTTTCCTACGAGCAGTACTTC. Protein sequence: CSARDQVSYEQYF.

This clonotype was found once. The CDR3 loop reads CASSSWTGTQYF. The CDR3 coding sequence is TGTGCCAGTAGTTCCTGGACAGGGACGCAGTATTTT. V usage is TRBV19 and J usage is TRBJ2-3, with 8 bases lining up with TRBD1. Per germline, CDR1 LNHDA and CDR2 SQIVND (reference sequence). Unmatched junction bases numbered 4, after V lost 5 bases and J lost 9 bases. The CDR3 loop spans 12 amino acids.

This clonotype has just one count. This sequence joins TRBV5-1 and TRBJ2-3; D gene unclear. Germline CDR1 and CDR2: SGHRS and YFSETQ. Trimming removed 3 bases at V and 0 bases at J, with 8 bases between. This CDR3 has 14 residues. The DNA for the CDR3 is TGCGCCAGCAGCTCCGATGTTAGCACAGATACGCAGTATTTT. As protein: CASSSDVSTDTQYF.

This chain joins TRBV5-1 and TRBJ2-4; D could derive from TRBD1 or TRBD2 (5 bases each). The CDR3 runs to 15 residues. Per germline, CDR1 SGHRS and CDR2 YFSETQ. V lost 3 bases and J lost 6, with 16 bases in between. The CDR3 DNA is TGCGCCAGCAGCTCGCAGGGAATTGGGGGAAACATTCAGTACTTC. Its translation is CASSSQGIGGNIQYF.

J is TRBJ2-7 and V is TRBV6-2 or TRBV6-3; D gene uncertain. Trimming left V 1 base short and J 3 bases short, with 13 bases between. CDR3 length equals 15 residues. Germline V gene lookup returns CDR1 MNHEY and CDR2 SVGEGT. The CDR3 nucleotides are TGTGCCAGCAGTTACTTGGGTCCAGACCACTACGAGCAGTACTTC. As protein: CASSYLGPDHYEQYF.

This clonotype was detected only once. One junction end does not reproduce the germline sequence, and a read error may be involved. The chain's CDR3 is CACSYETGRVQETQYF. The CDR3 DNA reads as TGTGCCTGCAGTTACGAGACAGGCCGGGTCCAAGAGACCCAGTACTTC. The V gene is TRBV6-6, the J gene TRBJ2-5; TRBD1 is a possible D gene (6 bases). Germline V gene sequence: CDR1 MNHNY, CDR2 SVGAGI (reference sequence). This CDR3 has 16 amino acids.

This clonotype was observed a handful of times. The CDR3 DNA reads TGTGCCAGCAGCTTAGGGCGCGAGACAGGGCATTCACCCCTCCACTTT. Translation: CASSLGRETGHSPLHF. This rearrangement joins TRBV7-8 to TRBJ1-6; 7 bases match TRBD1. J gave up 8 bases and V 1 base, and 8 bases lay outside the gene matches. The length of the CDR3 is 16 residues. CDR1 is SGHVS, CDR2 FQNEAQ, per germline. The whole variable domain, remainder taken from reference TRBV7-8 and TRBJ1-6, is GAGVSQSPRYKVAKRGQDVALRCDPISGHVSLFWYQQALGQGPEFLTYFQNEAQLDKSGLPSDRFFAERPEGSVSTLKIQRTQQEDSAVYLCASSLGRETGHSPLHFGNGTRLTVT.

This chain links TRBV25-1 with TRBJ2-5, with TRBD2 as a possible D gene (6 bases). The CDR3 has 14 residues. Trimming cost V 3 bases and J 7 bases, with 15 bases left between them. CDR1 and CDR2 (germline): MGHDK, SYGVNS. The CDR3 DNA reads TGTGCCAGCAGTGATGTGGCCCGGGGAGGGACCCAGTACTTC. Protein: CASSDVARGGTQYF.

J is TRBJ2-7 and V is TRBV4-1, with TRBD2 identical over 8 bases. The DNA end is a closer match to TRBJ2-1, so the J assignment may be wrong. Looked up from germline, CDR1 is MGHRA and CDR2 is YSYEKL. The CDR3 is made up of 17 amino acids. The CDR3 sequence is CASSQVKDSGSSNEQFF. The DNA of the CDR3 is TGCGCCAGCAGCCAAGTAAAGGACAGCGGGAGTTCCAATGAGCAGTTCTTC.

V usage is TRBV9 and J usage is TRBJ2-5; 10 bases agree with TRBD2. The V and J ends lost 0 bases and 3 bases, in that order; junction bases with no gene match: 8. This CDR3 is 17 amino acids long. Germline CDR1 SGDLS, CDR2 YYNGEE. The CDR3 is CASSVGGIAGGKETQYF. The CDR3 bases are TGTGCCAGCAGCGTAGGCGGGATAGCGGGGGGCAAAGAGACCCAGTACTTC.

This rearrangement joins TRBV7-2 to TRBJ2-5, with D perhaps given as TRBD1 or TRBD2 (6 bases each). The V gene's germline CDR1 is SGHTA and CDR2 FQGNSA. V was pared by 5 bases and J by 5 bases, with 18 bases between. This CDR3 has 15 amino acids. In nucleotides, the CDR3 is TGTGCCAGCAGCGATGACAACAAGGGGGGCGAGACCCAGTACTTC. It codes for CASSDDNKGGETQYF.

In its sample, this clonotype was seen a few times. The CDR3 region has the DNA TGCAGTGCTAGAGCCCCTTTCCCGGGACTAGCAGACAATGAGCAGTTCTTC. The encoded protein is CSARAPFPGLADNEQFF. The chain is built from TRBV20-1 and TRBJ2-1, with 9 bases that match TRBD2. Germline lookup yields CDR1 DFQATT and CDR2 SNEGSKA (reference sequence). The junction had 12 bases not matched to a gene; V was cut back by 1 base and J by 5 bases. CDR3 length: 17 residues.

This chain connects TRBV5-4 to TRBJ1-2; D may be TRBD1 (5 bases). This CDR3 spans 15 amino acids. Looked up from germline, CDR1 is SGHNT and CDR2 is YYREEE (reference sequence). V was cut by 5 bases and J by 3 bases, with 17 bases left in between. The CDR3 DNA reads as TGTGCCAGCAGGTGGGGTAGGGGCCCTGACTATGGCTACACCTTC. Protein sequence: CASRWGRGPDYGYTF.

The J gene is TRBJ1-1, the V gene TRBV4-1; D gene unclear. CDR1 is MGHRA and CDR2 is YSYEKL in the germline V gene. Trimming removed 3 bases from V and 6 bases from J, with 17 bases in between. The length of the CDR3 is 15 residues. Here the CDR3 DNA reads TGCGCCAGCAGCCAGGCACATGCGGGTCTCGCTGAAGCTTTCTTT. This encodes CASSQAHAGLAEAFF.

The chain is built from TRBV7-2 and TRBJ2-3; D gene uncertain. The germline V and J ends were trimmed by 5 bases and 6 bases, with 18 bases remaining between them. The V gene's germline CDR1 is SGHTA and CDR2 FQGNSA. The CDR3 consists of 15 residues. As DNA, the CDR3 is TGTGCCAGCAGCGATATTCTGAGGTCACGGGATACGCAGTATTTT. Its translation is CASSDILRSRDTQYF.

V usage is TRBV9 and J usage is TRBJ2-3; D call uncertain. V lost 0 bases and J lost 2, with 16 bases in between. The V gene's germline CDR1 is SGDLS and CDR2 YYNGEE. The CDR3 sequence is 17 residues long. The CDR3 spells CASSVAPLRTNTDTQYF. As DNA, the CDR3 is TGTGCCAGCAGCGTAGCCCCGCTCAGGACGAACACAGATACGCAGTATTTT. The full variable domain, completed using reference TRBV9 and TRBJ2-3, is DSGVTQTPKHLITATGQRVTLRCSPRSGDLSVYWYQQSLDQGLQFLIQYYNGEERAKGNILERFSAQQFPDLHSELNLSSLELGDSALYFCASSVAPLRTNTDTQYFGPGTRLTVL.

V usage is TRBV20-1 and J usage is TRBJ2-3, with 11 bases aligning to TRBD2. CDR3 length equals 13 residues. Germline V lookup: CDR1 DFQATT, CDR2 SNEGSKA (reference sequence). V gave up 6 bases and J gave up 5 bases; unmatched junction bases: 4. The chain's CDR3 is CSAELAGVDTQYF. In DNA, the CDR3 is TGCAGTGCCGAACTAGCGGGGGTAGATACGCAGTATTTT.

The chain has TRBV29-1 and TRBJ1-1; D is possibly TRBD1 (6 bases). The CDR3 runs to 13 residues. The V end lost 8 bases, the J end lost 4 bases, and 17 bases lay between the germline ends. The germline CDR1 and CDR2 sequences are SQVTM and ANQGSEA. The CDR3 region is CSSQGGRSTEAFF. CDR3 DNA: TGCAGCTCCCAAGGGGGTCGAAGCACTGAAGCTTTCTTT.

The rearrangement joins TRBV29-1 to TRBJ2-5; TRBD2 matches 11 bases. This CDR3 has 14 residues. Germline CDR1 SQVTM, CDR2 ANQGSEA. Trimming at V came to 7 bases and at J to 4 bases, leaving 8 bases not matched to a gene. The CDR3 DNA follows: TGCAGCGGGTCCGGGACTAGCGGTAGAGAGACCCAGTACTTC. It encodes CSGSGTSGRETQYF.

The CDR3 DNA reads TGCAGTGCTAGTGGACAGGGAGACACAGATACGCAGTATTTT. It codes for CSASGQGDTDTQYF. The gene calls are TRBV20-1 and TRBJ2-3; 8 bases fit TRBD1. V shed 3 bases and J 2 bases; nucleotides not matched to a gene: 4. This CDR3 spans 14 amino acids. Per the germline V gene, CDR1 is DFQATT and CDR2 is SNEGSKA (reference sequence).